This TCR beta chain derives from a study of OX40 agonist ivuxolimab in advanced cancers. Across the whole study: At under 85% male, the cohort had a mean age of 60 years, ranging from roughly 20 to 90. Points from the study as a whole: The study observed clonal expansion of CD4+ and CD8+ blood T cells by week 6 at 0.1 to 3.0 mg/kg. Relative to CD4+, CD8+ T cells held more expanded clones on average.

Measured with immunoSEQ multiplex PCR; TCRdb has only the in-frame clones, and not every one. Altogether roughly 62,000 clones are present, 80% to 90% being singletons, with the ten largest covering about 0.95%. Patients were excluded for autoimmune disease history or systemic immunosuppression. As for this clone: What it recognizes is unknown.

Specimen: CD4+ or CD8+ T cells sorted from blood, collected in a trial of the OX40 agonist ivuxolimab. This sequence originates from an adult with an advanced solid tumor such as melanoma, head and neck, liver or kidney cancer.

This chain's CDR3 is CSVEDARNTEAFF. The CDR3 DNA reads as TGCAGCGTTGAAGATGCACGGAACACTGAAGCTTTCTTT. This chain connects TRBV29-1 to TRBJ1-1, with D unclear. The length of the CDR3 is 13 residues. Germline loops: CDR1 SQVTM, CDR2 ANQGSEA. Trimming stripped 0 bases from V and 1 base from J, with 6 bases between.